What follows is one T cell receptor beta chain and its context. Trimming took off 1 base at V and 7 bases at J, with 10 bases between the two ends. Germline V CDR1 and CDR2: MNHNS, SASEGT. The CDR3 covers 13 residues. The source of the sample is a study of blood T cell repertoires in COVID-19. Study-level information: Collection of acute and convalescent COVID-19 samples took place in the United States, Italy and Spain. Sources were T cells, B-cell-depleted T cells, or PBMCs; the material itself was cDNA or gDNA.

Authors' analysis steps: Reference gene primer amplification in the assay estimated nucleated cell counts. TCRdb keeps only in-frame clones here, not all; method: immunoSEQ multiplex PCR. The V and J calls and clone size come from that table; D and trimming were worked out from the DNA. The sample has 150,000 or so clones, just over 85% seen once; the top ten hold roughly 7%. The sequence came from a man aged 50 to 60 with active or convalescent COVID-19. The specimen sequenced was peripheral blood. The chain couples TRBV6-1 to TRBJ1-2; no clear D gene. The CDR3 sequence: CASSEVAGGGYTF. Written as DNA, the CDR3 is TGTGCCAGCAGTGAAGTCGCCGGAGGTGGCTACACCTTC.